This TCR beta chain came from a study of graft-versus-host responses after intestinal transplantation. Study-wide results and limits: Some GvH clones were seen earlier in gut or blood, suggesting intestinal origin.

With respect to this clone: As yet, its antigen is unknown.

Trimming cost V 4 bases and J 1 base; bases outside gene matches: 3. The CDR3 has 15 residues. Germline CDR1 is SGHRS and CDR2 is YFSETQ. Clones were read by immunoSEQ multiplex PCR, and TCRdb kept only the in-frame ones, dropping some. The sample includes about 88,000 clones, around 93% of them seen just once. The chain combines TRBV5-1 with TRBJ2-1; 9 bases align to TRBD2. This clonotype originated in a human donor who was the organ donor for an intestinal transplant. Sequenced material: unstimulated CD4+ T cells sorted from spleen or lymph node cells, taken before transplant. The CDR3 is CASSIAGESYNEQFF. DNA of the CDR3: TGCGCCAGCAGCATAGCGGGGGAATCCTACAATGAGCAGTTCTTC.